The source of this T cell receptor beta chain is a study of blood T cell repertoires in COVID-19. The protocol was immunoSEQ multiplex PCR, while the TCRdb copy is restricted to in-frame clones and leaves out a portion. Of 310,000 or so clones in the sample, approximately 90% were seen once. The germline V gene encodes CDR1 LNHDA and CDR2 SQIVND (reference sequence). The CDR3 runs 14 residues. Trimming took 8 bases from V and 9 from J; bases not matched to a gene: 15. The chain combines TRBV19 with TRBJ1-2; 7 positions match TRBD1. The receptor comes from a woman aged 18-29 years who had recovered from COVID-19. Sequencing input: PBMCs or T cells enriched from blood (not recorded which). The CDR3 reads CASAGTVNSGSYTF. CDR3 bases: TGTGCCAGTGCAGGGACAGTAAATTCGGGAAGCTACACCTTC.